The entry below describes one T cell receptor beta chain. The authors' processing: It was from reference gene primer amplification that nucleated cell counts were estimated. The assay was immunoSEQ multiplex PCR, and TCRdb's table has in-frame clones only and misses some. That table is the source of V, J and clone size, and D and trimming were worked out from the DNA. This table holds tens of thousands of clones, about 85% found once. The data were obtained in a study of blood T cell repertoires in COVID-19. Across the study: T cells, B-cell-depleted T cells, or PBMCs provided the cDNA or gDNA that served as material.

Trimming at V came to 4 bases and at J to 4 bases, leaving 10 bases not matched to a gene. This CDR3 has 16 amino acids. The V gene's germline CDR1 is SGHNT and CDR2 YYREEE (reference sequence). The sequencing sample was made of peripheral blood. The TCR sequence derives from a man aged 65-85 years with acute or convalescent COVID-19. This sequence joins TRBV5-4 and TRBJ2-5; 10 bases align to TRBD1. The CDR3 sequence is CASSPTTGGVLETQYF. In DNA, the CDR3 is TGTGCCAGCAGCCCCACGACAGGGGGCGTATTAGAGACCCAGTACTTC. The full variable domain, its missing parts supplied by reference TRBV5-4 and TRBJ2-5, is ETGVTQSPTHLIKTRGQQVTLRCSSQSGHNTVSWYQQALGQGPQFIFQYYREEENGRGNFPPRFSGLQFPNYSSELNVNALELDDSALYLCASSPTTGGVLETQYFGPGTRLLVL.